In this sample, the clone carrying this T cell receptor (beta chain) turned up a few times. This specimen comes from a study of T cells in Graves' hyperthyroidism and ophthalmopathy. What was amplified from RNA transcripts were TCR beta CDR3 regions. First-round RT-PCR targeting the TCR CDR3 was performed with the HTBI primer set. TCRdb redid the calling of the multiplex PCR reads with MiXCR, one entry per CDR3 protein. Here the sample spans a few hundred thousand distinct CDR3 sequences, around 46% being singletons. Germline CDR1 SGHTA, CDR2 FQGNSA. The CDR3 contains 14 residues. The V and J ends lost 4 bases and 5 bases, in that order; junction bases with no gene match: 7.

The sequenced sample was peripheral blood or thyroid tissue (not recorded which). The chain recombines TRBV7-2 with TRBJ1-2; TRBD1 agrees at 7 bases. The receptor was isolated from an adult woman with Graves' disease, either hyperthyroidism or ophthalmopathy (not recorded which). The CDR3 region is CASSSRDSLYGYTF. In DNA, the CDR3 is TGTGCCAGCAGCTCACGGGACAGCTTATATGGCTACACCTTC. Full variable domain (missing parts from reference TRBV7-2 and TRBJ1-2): GAGVSQSPSNKVTEKGKDVELRCDPISGHTALYWYRQSLGQGLEFLIYFQGNSAPDKSGLPSDRFSAERTGGSVSTLTIQRTQQEDSAVYLCASSSRDSLYGYTFGSGTRLTVV.